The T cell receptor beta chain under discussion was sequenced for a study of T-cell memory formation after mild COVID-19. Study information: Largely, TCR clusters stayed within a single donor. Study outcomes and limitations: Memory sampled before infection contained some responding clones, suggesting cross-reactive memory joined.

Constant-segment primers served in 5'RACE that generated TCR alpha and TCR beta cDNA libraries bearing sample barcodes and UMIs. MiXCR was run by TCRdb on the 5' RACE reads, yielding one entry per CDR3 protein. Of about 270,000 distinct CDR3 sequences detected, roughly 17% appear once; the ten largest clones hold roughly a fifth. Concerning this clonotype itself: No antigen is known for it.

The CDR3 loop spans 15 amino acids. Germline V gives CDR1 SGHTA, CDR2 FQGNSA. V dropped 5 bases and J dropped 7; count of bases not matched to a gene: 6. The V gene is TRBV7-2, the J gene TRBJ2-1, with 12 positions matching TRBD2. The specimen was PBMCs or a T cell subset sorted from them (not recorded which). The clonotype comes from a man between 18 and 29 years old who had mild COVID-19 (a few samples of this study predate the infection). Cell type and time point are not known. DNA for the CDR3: TGTGCCAGCAGCCCCCAAACTAGCGGGAGGAATGAGCAGTTCTTC. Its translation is CASSPQTSGRNEQFF.